This T cell receptor beta chain was captured by sequencing in a study of cytomegalovirus exposure and HLA in healthy donors. Findings and caveats of the study: As confirmed in vitro, a few CMV-associated chains were specific for CMV antigens. Compared with the approximately 680-donor mean, an Asian-associated ancestry cluster reportedly had fewer N-insertions, according to a later analysis.

A note on this clone: Its antigen is currently unknown.

CDR1 and CDR2 from the germline V gene are MRHNA and SNTAGT. Trimming took 0 bases from V and 8 from J, leaving 12 bases between them. The CDR3 consists of 14 residues. Primers for the PCR totalled 60 Vbeta and 13 Jbeta. The data were produced by immunoSEQ multiplex PCR, yet TCRdb's version contains in-frame clones alone and is incomplete. The sample includes about 160,000 clones, roughly four fifths of them seen just once. The sequence was obtained from a man aged 35-49 years in good health and CMV-seronegative. Sequencing input: PBMCs. This chain uses TRBV6-4 with TRBJ2-3; D not resolved. The CDR3 DNA reads TGTGCCAGCAGTGACTCTGGCTTACTATCTACGCAGTATTTT. Protein sequence: CASSDSGLLSTQYF.